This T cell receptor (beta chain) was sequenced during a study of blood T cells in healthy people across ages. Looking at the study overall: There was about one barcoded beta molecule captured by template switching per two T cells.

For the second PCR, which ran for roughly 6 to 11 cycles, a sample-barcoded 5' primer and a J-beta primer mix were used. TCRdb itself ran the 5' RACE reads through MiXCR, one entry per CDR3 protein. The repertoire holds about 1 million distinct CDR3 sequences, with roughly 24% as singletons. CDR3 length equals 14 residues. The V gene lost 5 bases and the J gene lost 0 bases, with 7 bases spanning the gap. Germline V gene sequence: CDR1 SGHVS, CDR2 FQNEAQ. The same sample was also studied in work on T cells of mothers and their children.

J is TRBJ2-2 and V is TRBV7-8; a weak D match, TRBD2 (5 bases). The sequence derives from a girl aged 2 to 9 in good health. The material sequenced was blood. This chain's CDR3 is CASSATTNTGELFF. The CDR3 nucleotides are TGTGCCAGCAGCGCGACTACGAACACCGGGGAGCTGTTTTTT.